Each of the 5 T cell receptor beta chains below was sequenced from the same sample in a study of early T cells in non-severe SARS-CoV-2 infection. TCRdb fed the 5' RACE reads into MiXCR, producing one record per CDR3 protein. The table shows more than 85,000 distinct CDR3 sequences, with 10% to 15% occurring only once. Sequenced material: whole blood, taken at baseline. These receptors came from an adult who was a healthcare worker with PCR-confirmed SARS-CoV-2 infection or an uninfected control (not recorded which).

The table lists this clonotype with many counts. The chain links TRBV5-6 to TRBJ1-6; tentative D call: TRBD1 (5 bases). V lost 4 bases and J 10 bases, leaving 18 bases between the germline ends. The CDR3 sequence is 15 residues long. Germline loops: CDR1 SGHDT, CDR2 YYEEEE. The CDR3 region has the DNA TGTGCCAGCAGCGCGACTTGGGGCGGAGGATCACCCCTCCACTTT. Its translation: CASSATWGGGSPLHF.

The V gene is TRBV20-1, the J gene TRBJ2-3; D gene ambiguous. Germline V gene data show CDR1 as DFQATT and CDR2 as SNEGSKA (reference sequence). This CDR3 contains 14 residues. The V and J ends lost 1 base and 0 bases respectively, with 8 bases between them. CDR3 nucleotides: TGCAGTGCTAGAGCTCTCCAGAGCACAGATACGCAGTATTTT. Amino acid sequence: CSARALQSTDTQYF.

This clonotype was seen at least ten times. The V gene is TRBV4-1, the J gene TRBJ1-2; maybe TRBD1 (5 bases). The CDR3 is 13 amino acids. V was cut by 4 bases and J by 3 bases, with 9 bases left in between. Germline-derived CDR1 and CDR2 are MGHRA and YSYEKL. The DNA for the CDR3 is TGCGCCAGCAGCCGCGGACAAGACTATGGCTACACCTTC. Amino acids: CASSRGQDYGYTF.

This clonotype was recorded a few times. The chain recombines TRBV20-1 with TRBJ2-7, with 8 bases identical to TRBD2. This CDR3 contains 15 residues. CDR1 DFQATT and CDR2 SNEGSKA come from the germline V gene (reference sequence). Losses at the gene ends were 0 bases for V and 2 bases for J; bases not matched to a gene: 6. Written as DNA, the CDR3 is TGCAGTGCTAGAGATTATAGCGGGGTCCCCTACGAGCAGTACTTC. It is translated as CSARDYSGVPYEQYF.

This clonotype was counted a few times. The V call is TRBV6-1, the J call TRBJ2-3; weak D call: TRBD2 (6 bases). CDR1 and CDR2 (germline): MNHNS, SASEGT. V was trimmed by 6 bases and J by 0 bases, leaving 10 bases between them. The CDR3 is 14 amino acids. Here the CDR3 reads CASSAGLSTDTQYF. CDR3 DNA: TGTGCCAGCAGCGCCGGACTAAGCACAGATACGCAGTATTTT.